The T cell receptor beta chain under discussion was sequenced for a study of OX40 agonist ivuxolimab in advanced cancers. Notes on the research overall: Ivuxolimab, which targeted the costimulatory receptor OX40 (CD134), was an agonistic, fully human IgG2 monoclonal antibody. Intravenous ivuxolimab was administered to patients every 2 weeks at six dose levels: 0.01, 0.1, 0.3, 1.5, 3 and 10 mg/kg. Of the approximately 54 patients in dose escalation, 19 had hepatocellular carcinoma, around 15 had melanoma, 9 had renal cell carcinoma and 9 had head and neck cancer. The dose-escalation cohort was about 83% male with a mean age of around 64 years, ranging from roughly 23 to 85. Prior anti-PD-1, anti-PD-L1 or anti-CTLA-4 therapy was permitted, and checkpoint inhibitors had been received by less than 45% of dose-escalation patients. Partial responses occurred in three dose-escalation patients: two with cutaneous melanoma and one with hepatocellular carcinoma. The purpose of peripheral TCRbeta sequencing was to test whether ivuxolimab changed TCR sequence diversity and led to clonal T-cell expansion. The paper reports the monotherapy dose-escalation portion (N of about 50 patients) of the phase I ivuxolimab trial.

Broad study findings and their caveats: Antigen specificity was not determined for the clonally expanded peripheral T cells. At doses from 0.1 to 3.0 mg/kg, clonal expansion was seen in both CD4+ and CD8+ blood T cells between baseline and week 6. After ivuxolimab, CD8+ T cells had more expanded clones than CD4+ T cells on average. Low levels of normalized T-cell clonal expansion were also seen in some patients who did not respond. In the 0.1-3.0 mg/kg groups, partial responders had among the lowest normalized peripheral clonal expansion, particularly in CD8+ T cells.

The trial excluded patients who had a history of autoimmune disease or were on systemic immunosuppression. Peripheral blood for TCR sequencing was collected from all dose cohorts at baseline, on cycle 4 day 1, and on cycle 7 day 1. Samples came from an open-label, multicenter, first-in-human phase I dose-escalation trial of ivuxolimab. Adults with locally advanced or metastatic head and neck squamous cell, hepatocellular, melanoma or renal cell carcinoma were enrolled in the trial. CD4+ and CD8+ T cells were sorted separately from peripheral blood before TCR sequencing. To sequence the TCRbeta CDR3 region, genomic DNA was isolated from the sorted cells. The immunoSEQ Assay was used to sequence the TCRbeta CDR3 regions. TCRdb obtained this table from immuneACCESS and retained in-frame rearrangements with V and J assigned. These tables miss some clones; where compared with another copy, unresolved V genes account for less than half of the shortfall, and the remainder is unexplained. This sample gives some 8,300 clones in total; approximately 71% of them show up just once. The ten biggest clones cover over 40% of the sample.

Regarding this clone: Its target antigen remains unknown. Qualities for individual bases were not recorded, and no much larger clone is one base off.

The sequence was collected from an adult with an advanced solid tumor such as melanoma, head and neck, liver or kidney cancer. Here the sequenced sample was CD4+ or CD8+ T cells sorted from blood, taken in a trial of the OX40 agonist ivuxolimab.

The CDR3 region has the sequence CASSRTGVTYEQYF. The DNA sequence is given as TGTGCCAGCAGCCGGACAGGCGTCACCTACGAGCAGTACTTC. Recombination connected TRBV2 to TRBJ2-7; 7 bases in the junction line up with TRBD1. The CDR3, cysteine through phenylalanine, is 14 amino acids long. Of all the DNA, just the CDR3 is kept, 42 bases in frame from base 1. V is cut back by 6 bases and J by 2 bases, with 7 bases in the junction unmatched. According to the germline V gene, CDR1 reads SNHLY and CDR2 reads FYNNEI.